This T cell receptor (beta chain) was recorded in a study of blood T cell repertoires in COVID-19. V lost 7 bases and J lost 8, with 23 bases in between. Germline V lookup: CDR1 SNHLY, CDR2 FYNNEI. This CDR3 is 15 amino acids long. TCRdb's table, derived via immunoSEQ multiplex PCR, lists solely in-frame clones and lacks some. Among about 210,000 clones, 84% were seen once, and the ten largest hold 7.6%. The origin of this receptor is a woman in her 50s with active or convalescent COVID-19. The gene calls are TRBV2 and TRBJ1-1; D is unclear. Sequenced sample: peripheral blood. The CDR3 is CASTEERTGNKEAFF. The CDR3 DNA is TGTGCCAGCACGGAAGAAAGGACGGGGAACAAGGAAGCTTTCTTT.